This T cell receptor beta chain was sequenced in a study of blood T cell repertoires in COVID-19. Study-wide background: Samples of COVID-19 (acute and convalescent) were obtained from the United States, Italy and Spain.

Per the authors' pipeline: Cell counts per sample came from amplifying reference gene primers. The assay was immunoSEQ multiplex PCR, and TCRdb's table has in-frame clones only and misses some. For V, J and clone size, that table is used; D and trimming come from the DNA. The sample has a few hundred thousand clones, roughly 87% seen once. Concerning this clone itself: The same CDR3 arises from other DNA sequences in this sample as well.

Germline CDR1 is LNHNV and CDR2 is YYDKDF (reference sequence). CDR3 size: 13 residues. V gave up 4 bases and J gave up 2 bases, with 8 bases separating them. Sequences were obtained from peripheral blood. This chain joins TRBV15 and TRBJ1-1, with a weak D call TRBD1 (5 bases). The TCR comes from a man aged 18 to 35 with active or convalescent COVID-19. CDR3 residues: CATSIRGNTEAFF. CDR3 in DNA: TGTGCCACCAGCATAAGGGGAAACACTGAAGCTTTCTTT.